This T cell receptor (beta chain) was identified during a study of graft-versus-host responses after intestinal transplantation. Overall study findings and caveats: GvH clones turned up in recipient marrow; some had shown up first in ileum or blood.

V lost 1 base, J lost 6 bases, and 15 bases lay in between. This CDR3 is 15 amino acids long. The germline CDR1 and CDR2 sequences are SEHNR and FQNEAQ (reference sequence). About this clone: Its antigen remains unknown.

TCRdb's table, derived via immunoSEQ multiplex PCR, lists solely in-frame clones and lacks some. The sample includes about 12,000 clones, 93% of them seen just once. The material was PBMCs, obtained 1032 days after intestinal transplantation. The TCR was taken from a human patient who received an intestinal transplant, so some T cells may come from the graft donor. V usage is TRBV7-9 and J usage is TRBJ1-1; D gene uncertain. The CDR3 protein is CASSLEGFDFSEAFF. CDR3 bases: TGTGCCAGCAGCTTAGAGGGTTTCGATTTCTCTGAAGCTTTCTTT.